Detailed here is one T cell receptor beta chain. This specimen belongs to a study of blood T cell repertoires in COVID-19. Study details: Both acute and convalescent COVID-19 samples were obtained from the United States, Italy and Spain.

Some clones are missing from TCRdb's copy, which holds only in-frame ones; the method was immunoSEQ multiplex PCR. The sample includes tens of thousands of clones, roughly 80% of them seen just once. The sequenced sample was peripheral blood. The clonotype comes from a human donor in a cohort sampled during active COVID-19.

The CDR3 region is CASGPRLHRETNYGYTF. The CDR3 DNA follows: TGTGCCAGCGGCCCTCGACTTCACAGGGAAACTAACTATGGCTACACCTTC. The rearrangement uses TRBV27 and TRBJ1-2; a weak D match, TRBD1 (6 bases). Germline V gene sequence: CDR1 MNHEY, CDR2 SMNVEV (reference sequence). Trimming removed 8 bases from V and 0 bases from J, with 22 bases in between. This CDR3 is built from 17 residues.